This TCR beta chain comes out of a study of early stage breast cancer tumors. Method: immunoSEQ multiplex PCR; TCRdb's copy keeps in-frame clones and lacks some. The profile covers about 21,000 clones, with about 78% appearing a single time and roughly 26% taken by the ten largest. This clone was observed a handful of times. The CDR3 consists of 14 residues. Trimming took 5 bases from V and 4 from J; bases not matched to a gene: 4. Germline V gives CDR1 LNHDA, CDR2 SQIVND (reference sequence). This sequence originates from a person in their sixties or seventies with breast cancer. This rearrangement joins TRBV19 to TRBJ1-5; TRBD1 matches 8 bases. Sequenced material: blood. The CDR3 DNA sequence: TGTGCCAGTAGTGACAGGGGTGGGAATCAGCCCCAGCATTTT. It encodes CASSDRGGNQPQHF.